The 28 T cell receptor beta chains reported below all come from one sample, sequenced in a study of OX40 agonist ivuxolimab in advanced cancers. Assay used: immunoSEQ multiplex PCR; TCRdb lists only in-frame clones, some missing. The sample has fewer than 30,000 clones, about four fifths seen once. The sample was CD4+ or CD8+ T cells sorted from blood, taken in a trial of the OX40 agonist ivuxolimab. The source of these receptors is an adult with an advanced solid tumor such as melanoma, head and neck, liver or kidney cancer.

This clone showed up just once. The chain recombines TRBV4-3 with TRBJ1-2, with D possibly being TRBD1 (5 bases). CDR3 length equals 15 residues. Germline loops: CDR1 LGHNA, CDR2 YSLEER. With 0 bases removed from V and 2 bases from J, the gap between germline ends came to 10 bases. The CDR3 sequence is CASSQDSGTNYGYTF. The CDR3 DNA reads as TGCGCCAGCAGCCAAGATTCGGGGACCAACTATGGCTACACCTTC.

The V call is TRBV6-6, the J call TRBJ2-3; D is ambiguous. Germline V gives CDR1 MNHNY, CDR2 SVGAGI (reference sequence). V dropped 6 bases and J dropped 6 bases, with 13 bases sitting between them. The CDR3 is made up of 13 amino acids. The CDR3 spells CASSPANPDTQYF. CDR3 DNA sequence: TGTGCCAGCAGCCCCGCCAATCCGGATACGCAGTATTTT.

This clone was detected only a few times. The chain has TRBV19 and TRBJ2-1, with 7 positions matching TRBD2. CDR3 length: 14 residues. V lost 4 bases, J lost 0 bases, and 0 bases stayed unmatched. CDR1 LNHDA and CDR2 SQIVND come from the germline V gene (reference sequence). The CDR3 DNA reads as TGTGCCAGTAGTAGCGGGAGCTCCTACAATGAGCAGTTCTTC. It yields the protein CASSSGSSYNEQFF. Full variable domain (outside the CDR3, taken from reference TRBV19 and TRBJ2-1): DGGITQSPKYLFRKEGQNVTLSCEQNLNHDAMYWYRQDPGQGLRLIYYSQIVNDFQKGDIAEGYSVSREKKESFPLTVTSAQKNPTAFYLCASSSGSSYNEQFFGPGTRLTVL.

CDR3 DNA sequence: TGTGCCAGCAGCCCGGACTGGCTCTACTACACCTTC. Protein sequence: CASSPDWLYYTF. The genes are TRBV9 and TRBJ1-2; no firm D call. The CDR3 runs to 12 residues. Germline V gives CDR1 SGDLS, CDR2 YYNGEE. V was trimmed by 4 bases and J by 10 bases, leaving 14 bases between them.

This clone was counted once. The chain couples TRBV27 to TRBJ2-1; 9 nucleotides match TRBD2. V was pared by 8 bases and J by 3 bases, with 8 bases of the junction left unmatched. The CDR3 covers 15 residues. CDR1 is MNHEY and CDR2 is SMNVEV in the germline V gene (reference sequence). The CDR3 here is CASGDLSGGYNEQFF. The CDR3 DNA reads as TGTGCCAGCGGGGACCTTAGCGGGGGCTACAATGAGCAGTTCTTC.

V and J are TRBV27 and TRBJ2-7; a possible D gene is TRBD2 (6 bases). V lost 3 bases and J lost 0, with 6 bases in between. This CDR3 comprises 13 residues. The V gene's germline CDR1 is MNHEY and CDR2 SMNVEV (reference sequence). CDR3: CASSFGGSYEQYF. The CDR3 nucleotides read TGTGCCAGCAGTTTCGGGGGCTCCTACGAGCAGTACTTC.

The chain employs TRBV2 and TRBJ2-7; a possible D gene is TRBD2 (6 bases). V was pared by 1 base and J by 2 bases, with 12 bases between. Germline loops: CDR1 SNHLY, CDR2 FYNNEI. This CDR3 is 15 amino acids long. The CDR3 spells CASSEESGGTYEQYF. The CDR3 bases are TGTGCCAGCAGTGAAGAATCAGGAGGGACCTACGAGCAGTACTTC. The full variable domain, with the rest looked up from reference TRBV2 and TRBJ2-7, is EPEVTQTPSHQVTQMGQEVILRCVPISNHLYFYWYRQILGQKVEFLVSFYNNEISEKSEIFDDQFSVERPDGSNFTLKIRSTKLEDSAMYFCASSEESGGTYEQYFGPGTRLTVT.

This clone was found a few times. The chain joins TRBV4-3 to TRBJ2-2, with 12 nucleotides matching TRBD1. The V gene's germline CDR1 is LGHNA and CDR2 YSLEER. With V trimmed by 4 bases and J by 6 bases, 6 bases remained unmatched. The CDR3 runs to 16 residues. CDR3 amino acids: CASSPTGTGGPGELFF. As DNA, the CDR3 is TGCGCCAGCAGCCCTACCGGGACAGGGGGCCCCGGGGAGCTGTTTTTT.

In this sample, this clone turned up once. The chain has TRBV15 and TRBJ1-3, with D possibly matching TRBD1 (6 bases). This CDR3 spans 14 amino acids. The V end was cut by 5 bases, the J end by 4 bases, with 12 bases between. Germline CDR1 reads LNHNV; CDR2 reads YYDKDF (reference sequence). The CDR3 loop is CATSLAGVGNTIYF. CDR3 bases: TGTGCCACCAGCTTAGCAGGGGTCGGAAACACCATATATTTT.

The sample holds one count of this clone. The chain couples TRBV11-2 to TRBJ2-3; the D is unclear. The CDR3 has 14 amino acids. Trimming shortened V by 2 bases and J by 4 bases, and 10 bases separated the two germline ends. The germline CDR1 and CDR2 sequences are SGHAT and FQNNGV. The CDR3 protein is CASSLPALSDTQYF. The DNA for the CDR3 is TGTGCCAGCAGCTTACCCGCCCTCTCAGATACGCAGTATTTT.

V is TRBV6-6 and J is TRBJ1-1; 10 bases are shared with TRBD1. Germline V gives CDR1 MNHNY, CDR2 SVGAGI (reference sequence). Unmatched junction bases numbered 11, after V lost 4 bases and J lost 6 bases. CDR3 length: 16 amino acids. The CDR3 sequence: CASSSRVDRGLSEAFF. The CDR3 DNA is TGTGCCAGCAGTTCACGAGTGGACAGGGGGTTGTCTGAAGCTTTCTTT.

The chain couples TRBV9 to TRBJ2-5; 11 bases agree with TRBD2. The CDR3 runs to 18 residues. J was trimmed by 2 bases and V by 0 bases; bases with no gene match: 9. Germline V gene lookup returns CDR1 SGDLS and CDR2 YYNGEE. The CDR3, as DNA: TGTGCCAGCAGCGTAGGCGGGCTAGCGGGGGGAATACAAGAGACCCAGTACTTC. This codes for CASSVGGLAGGIQETQYF. The full variable domain, completed using reference TRBV9 and TRBJ2-5, is DSGVTQTPKHLITATGQRVTLRCSPRSGDLSVYWYQQSLDQGLQFLIQYYNGEERAKGNILERFSAQQFPDLHSELNLSSLELGDSALYFCASSVGGLAGGIQETQYFGPGTRLLVL.

This sequence joins TRBV9 and TRBJ2-5; D might be TRBD2 (6 bases). Germline assignment: CDR1 SGDLS and CDR2 YYNGEE. This CDR3 has 18 residues. V dropped 1 base and J dropped 4 bases, with 23 bases sitting between them. CDR3 nucleotides: TGTGCCAGCAGCGTAAATGGGGGAGGTGGAAGTCAGGGAGAGACCCAGTACTTC. Amino acids: CASSVNGGGGSQGETQYF.

This clone was seen a single time. This sequence joins TRBV19 and TRBJ2-7; D is perhaps TRBD1 (6 bases). The germline V and J ends were trimmed by 0 bases and 2 bases, with 14 bases remaining between them. Germline-derived CDR1 and CDR2 are LNHDA and SQIVND (reference sequence). This CDR3 comprises 16 residues. The CDR3 bases are TGTGCCAGTAGTATAGATCGGAGGACAGAAACCTACGAGCAGTACTTC. It is translated as CASSIDRRTETYEQYF.

The chain has TRBV6-5 and TRBJ2-7; possible D gene TRBD1, 6 bases. V was clipped by 2 bases and J by 6 bases, with 14 bases between them. This CDR3 contains 14 residues. The germline V gene has CDR1 MNHEY and CDR2 SVGAGI. The CDR3 here is CASSYVDRLGEQYF. The CDR3 DNA is TGTGCCAGCAGTTACGTTGACAGGCTGGGCGAGCAGTACTTC.

This clone was observed a single time. The rearrangement links TRBV7-6 to TRBJ1-3; no reliable D call. Germline loops: CDR1 SGHVS, CDR2 FNYEAQ. The length of the CDR3 is 19 residues. Between the trimmed V and J ends, which lost 5 bases and 0 bases, there was a span of 23 bases. CDR3 loop: CASSHRVLPNQSSGNTIYF. CDR3 DNA: TGTGCCAGCAGCCACCGGGTCCTACCCAACCAAAGCTCTGGAAACACCATATATTTT.

This chain uses TRBV19 with TRBJ2-1, with 9 bases identical to TRBD2. V lost 4 bases to trimming and J lost 3 bases; unmatched junction nucleotides: 4. Germline lookup yields CDR1 LNHDA and CDR2 SQIVND (reference sequence). The CDR3 contains 15 residues. The CDR3 DNA sequence: TGTGCCAGTAGTAGGGCGGGGGGGCTCTACAATGAGCAGTTCTTC. Translated: CASSRAGGLYNEQFF. The variable domain in full, completed from reference TRBV19 and TRBJ2-1, reads DGGITQSPKYLFRKEGQNVTLSCEQNLNHDAMYWYRQDPGQGLRLIYYSQIVNDFQKGDIAEGYSVSREKKESFPLTVTSAQKNPTAFYLCASSRAGGLYNEQFFGPGTRLTVL.

The J gene is TRBJ2-4, the V gene TRBV7-2; 8 nucleotides agree with TRBD1. The CDR3 spans 18 residues. Trimming cost V 2 bases and J 2 bases; bases outside gene matches: 11. Looked up from germline, CDR1 is SGHTA and CDR2 is FQGNSA. The CDR3 spells CASSLIPDREQSKNIQYF. The CDR3 region has the DNA TGTGCCAGCAGCTTAATCCCGGACAGGGAACAATCCAAAAACATTCAGTACTTC.

V and J are TRBV5-8 and TRBJ2-7, with 10 bases aligning to TRBD1. Trimming at V came to 3 bases and at J to 4 bases, leaving 1 base not matched to a gene. CDR3 length: 13 amino acids. Per germline, CDR1 SGHTS and CDR2 YDEGEE. The CDR3 region is CASSWGQGYEQYF. CDR3 in DNA: TGTGCCAGCAGCTGGGGACAGGGGTACGAGCAGTACTTC.

The chain couples TRBV6-5 to TRBJ2-2; 9 bases line up with TRBD2. The CDR3 extends over 14 amino acids. The trim removed 10 bases at V and 9 bases at J, leaving 12 bases unmatched. Looked up from germline, CDR1 is MNHEY and CDR2 is SVGAGI. Written as DNA, the CDR3 is TGTGCCACCTCCCGGGGCGGGGGGGCCCGGGAGCTGTTTTTT. Protein product: CATSRGGGARELFF.

The chain couples TRBV4-3 to TRBJ1-4; a possible D gene is TRBD1 (5 bases). The CDR3 is made up of 16 amino acids. The germline V and J ends were trimmed by 0 bases and 4 bases, with 12 bases remaining between them. Germline V gene lookup returns CDR1 LGHNA and CDR2 YSLEER. CDR3 DNA: TGCGCCAGCAGCCAAGAAACAGGATCGATTAATGAAAAACTGTTTTTT. It translates to CASSQETGSINEKLFF.

The J gene is TRBJ2-7, the V gene TRBV6-6; D perhaps matches TRBD2 (6 bases). The CDR3 contains 15 residues. The germline gives CDR1 MNHNY, CDR2 SVGAGI (reference sequence). The V end lost 2 bases, the J end lost 6 bases, and 17 bases lay between the germline ends. In DNA, the CDR3 is TGTGCCAGCAGTTACGATACTAGCAATCAGGGCGAGCAGTACTTC. It translates to CASSYDTSNQGEQYF.

In its sample, this clone was seen once. The chain couples TRBV7-9 to TRBJ2-1, with D perhaps matching TRBD2 (6 bases). The germline V and J ends were trimmed by 5 bases and 4 bases, with 15 bases remaining between them. Germline V gives CDR1 SEHNR, CDR2 FQNEAQ (reference sequence). The CDR3 is 15 residues long. The CDR3 coding sequence is TGTGCCAGCAGCCCGGGACTCATTTCTTACAATGAGCAGTTCTTC. Its translation is CASSPGLISYNEQFF.

J is TRBJ1-1 and V is TRBV4-2, with no clear D. The V and J ends lost 1 base and 3 bases respectively, with 3 bases between them. CDR3 length equals 12 residues. Germline CDR1 LGHNA, CDR2 YNFKEQ. In DNA form, the CDR3 reads TGTGCCAGCAGCCAAGCGGACACTGAAGCTTTCTTT. It specifies CASSQADTEAFF.

CDR3: CASSPSATAPNTEAFF. CDR3 nucleotide sequence: TGCGCCAGCAGCCCATCCGCGACAGCGCCGAACACTGAAGCTTTCTTT. The chain uses TRBV4-1 and TRBJ1-1, with a weak D call TRBD1 (5 bases). The germline gives CDR1 MGHRA, CDR2 YSYEKL. Trimming took 4 bases from V and 1 from J, leaving 16 bases between them. This CDR3 spans 16 amino acids.

This clone was detected a few times. This chain connects TRBV4-1 to TRBJ1-2, with D perhaps TRBD1 (6 bases). Germline CDR1 MGHRA, CDR2 YSYEKL. Trimming cost V 1 base and J 2 bases, with 14 bases left between them. The CDR3 has 16 amino acids. The CDR3 is CASSQVPQGTNYGYTF. In DNA, the CDR3 is TGCGCCAGCAGCCAAGTTCCCCAGGGGACAAACTATGGCTACACCTTC.

The chain couples TRBV7-9 to TRBJ1-1; 7 positions agree with TRBD1. This CDR3 has 13 residues. J lost 7 bases, V lost 4 bases, and 6 bases had no gene match. Germline CDR1 and CDR2: SEHNR and FQNEAQ (reference sequence). The CDR3 DNA is TGTGCCAGCAGCTCCACAGGGGCTTTTGAAGCTTTCTTT. Its protein product is CASSSTGAFEAFF.

The chain combines TRBV6-1 with TRBJ2-5; D is uncertain. The CDR3 contains 15 residues. The germline V gene has CDR1 MNHNS and CDR2 SASEGT. Between the trimmed V and J ends, which lost 8 bases and 2 bases, there was a span of 18 bases. Here the CDR3 DNA reads TGTGCCAGCCTCTCCTTGCAGGTTACACAAGAGACCCAGTACTTC. Translation gives CASLSLQVTQETQYF.